This TCR beta chain was sequenced in a study of shared clonotypes between healthy human individuals. Study-level background: Each donor's CD8 memory used one plate, CD8 naive two, each CD4 subset three.

Of note for this clone: Antigen specificity is unknown.

The length of the CDR3 is 14 residues. Trimming cost V 0 bases and J 2 bases, with 5 bases left between them. Germline V gene sequence: CDR1 MNHEY, CDR2 SMNVEV (reference sequence). TCRdb's copy holds only in-frame clones and misses some; the assay was immunoSEQ multiplex PCR. Of around 640,000 clones in the sample, approximately 96% were seen once. Naive CD8 populations comprised CD45RO-negative cells positively selected for CCR7, excluding terminally differentiated effector memory CD45RA+ cells. Study conclusions and caveats: The study's rarefaction showed incomplete sorted-subset sequencing despite large depth.

The chain carries TRBV27 and TRBJ2-1, with a possible D match to TRBD2 (5 bases). Sequenced input: naive CD8+ T cells sorted from blood. The sequence was collected from a woman aged 25 to 39 in good health. The CDR3 region has the DNA TGTGCCAGCAGTTTATCGAGGGCCTACAATGAGCAGTTCTTC. Translated: CASSLSRAYNEQFF.